This T cell receptor beta chain was observed in a study of cytomegalovirus exposure and HLA in healthy donors. Using immunoSEQ multiplex PCR, the repertoire was profiled, and TCRdb retains in-frame clones only, with some absent. This repertoire shows fewer than 200,000 clones, roughly four fifths found once; its top ten account for approximately 3%. The donors were part of the validation cohort, which consisted of under 150 subjects and was separate from the first cohort of several hundred subjects. The material sequenced was PBMCs. The sequence derives from a woman aged 18-29 years in good health and CMV-seropositive.

This chain's CDR3 is CASSQDLQDVGYTF. The CDR3 DNA reads as TGCGCCAGCAGCCAAGATCTACAGGATGTAGGCTACACCTTC. The chain has TRBV4-3 and TRBJ1-2; a possible D gene is TRBD1 (5 bases). The V gene's germline CDR1 is LGHNA and CDR2 YSLEER. Between the trimmed V and J ends, which lost 0 bases and 8 bases, there was a span of 13 bases. The CDR3 consists of 14 residues.